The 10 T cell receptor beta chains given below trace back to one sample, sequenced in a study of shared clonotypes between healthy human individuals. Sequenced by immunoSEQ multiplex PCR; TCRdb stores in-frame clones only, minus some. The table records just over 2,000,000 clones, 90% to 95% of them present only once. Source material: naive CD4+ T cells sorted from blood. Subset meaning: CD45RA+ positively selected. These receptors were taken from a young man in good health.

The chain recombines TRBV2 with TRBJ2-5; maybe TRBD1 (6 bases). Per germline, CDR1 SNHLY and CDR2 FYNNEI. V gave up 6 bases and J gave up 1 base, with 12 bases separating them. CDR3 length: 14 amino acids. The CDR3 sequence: CASRTGTSQETQYF. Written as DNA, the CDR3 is TGTGCCAGCAGAACCGGGACATCCCAAGAGACCCAGTACTTC.

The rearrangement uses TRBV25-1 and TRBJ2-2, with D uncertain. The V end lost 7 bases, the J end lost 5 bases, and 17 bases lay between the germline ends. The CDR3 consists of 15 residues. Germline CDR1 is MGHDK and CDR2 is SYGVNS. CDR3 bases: TGTGCCAGCACTGAGAGTAGGGTTTCGACCGGGGAGCTGTTTTTT. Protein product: CASTESRVSTGELFF.

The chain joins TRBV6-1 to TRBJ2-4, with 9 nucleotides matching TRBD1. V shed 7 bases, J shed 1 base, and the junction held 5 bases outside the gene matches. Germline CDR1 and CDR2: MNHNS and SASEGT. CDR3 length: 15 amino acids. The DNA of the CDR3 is TGTGCCAGCACCCAACAGGGGGCGGCCAAAAACATTCAGTACTTC. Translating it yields CASTQQGAAKNIQYF.

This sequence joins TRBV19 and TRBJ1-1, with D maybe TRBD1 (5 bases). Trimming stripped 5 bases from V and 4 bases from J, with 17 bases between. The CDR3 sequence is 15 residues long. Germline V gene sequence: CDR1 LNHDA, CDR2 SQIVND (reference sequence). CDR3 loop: CASSLTATKGTEAFF. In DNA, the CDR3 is TGTGCCAGTAGTTTGACAGCGACCAAGGGCACTGAAGCTTTCTTT.

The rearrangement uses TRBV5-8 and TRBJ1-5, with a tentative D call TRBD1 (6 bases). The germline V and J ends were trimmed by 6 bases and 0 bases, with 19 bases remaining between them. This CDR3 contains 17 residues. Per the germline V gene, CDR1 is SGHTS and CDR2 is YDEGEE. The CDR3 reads CASTPMDSFFSNQPQHF. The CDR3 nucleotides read TGTGCCAGCACCCCGATGGACAGCTTTTTTAGCAATCAGCCCCAGCATTTT.

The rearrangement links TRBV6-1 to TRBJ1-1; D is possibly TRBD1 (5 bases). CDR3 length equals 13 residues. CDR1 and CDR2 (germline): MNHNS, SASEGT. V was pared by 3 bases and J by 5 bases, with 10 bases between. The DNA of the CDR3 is TGTGCCAGCAGTGACCGGACACGGACTGAAGCTTTCTTT. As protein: CASSDRTRTEAFF.

The CDR3 DNA follows: TGCGCCAGCAGTGAGGACGGTCCAGGGAGCGCTTTCTTT. Amino acids: CASSEDGPGSAFF. The chain joins TRBV10-2 to TRBJ1-1; possibly TRBD1 for D (5 bases). This CDR3 is built from 13 residues. V lost 2 bases, J lost 11 bases, and 15 bases lay in between. In germline, CDR1 is WSHSY, CDR2 SAAADI.

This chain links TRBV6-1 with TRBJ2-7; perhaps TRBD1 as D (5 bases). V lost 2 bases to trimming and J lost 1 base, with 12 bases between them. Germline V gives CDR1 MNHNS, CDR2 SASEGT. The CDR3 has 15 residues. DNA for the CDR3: TGTGCCAGCAGTGAACTGTGGTACAGGTCCTACGAGCAGTACTTC. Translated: CASSELWYRSYEQYF.

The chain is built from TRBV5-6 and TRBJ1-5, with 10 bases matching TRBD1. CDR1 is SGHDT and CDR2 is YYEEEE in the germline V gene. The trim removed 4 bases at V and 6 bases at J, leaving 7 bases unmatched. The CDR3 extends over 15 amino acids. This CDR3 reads CASSAGQGLTQPQHF. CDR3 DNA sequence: TGTGCCAGCAGCGCGGGACAGGGGTTAACTCAGCCCCAGCATTTT.

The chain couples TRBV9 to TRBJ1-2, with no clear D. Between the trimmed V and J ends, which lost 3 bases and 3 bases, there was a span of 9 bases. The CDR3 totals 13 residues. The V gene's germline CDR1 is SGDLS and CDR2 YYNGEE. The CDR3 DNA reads TGTGCCAGCAGCGCGAGCGGGGACTATGGCTACACCTTC. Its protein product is CASSASGDYGYTF. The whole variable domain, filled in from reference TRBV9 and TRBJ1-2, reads DSGVTQTPKHLITATGQRVTLRCSPRSGDLSVYWYQQSLDQGLQFLIQYYNGEERAKGNILERFSAQQFPDLHSELNLSSLELGDSALYFCASSASGDYGYTFGSGTRLTVV.